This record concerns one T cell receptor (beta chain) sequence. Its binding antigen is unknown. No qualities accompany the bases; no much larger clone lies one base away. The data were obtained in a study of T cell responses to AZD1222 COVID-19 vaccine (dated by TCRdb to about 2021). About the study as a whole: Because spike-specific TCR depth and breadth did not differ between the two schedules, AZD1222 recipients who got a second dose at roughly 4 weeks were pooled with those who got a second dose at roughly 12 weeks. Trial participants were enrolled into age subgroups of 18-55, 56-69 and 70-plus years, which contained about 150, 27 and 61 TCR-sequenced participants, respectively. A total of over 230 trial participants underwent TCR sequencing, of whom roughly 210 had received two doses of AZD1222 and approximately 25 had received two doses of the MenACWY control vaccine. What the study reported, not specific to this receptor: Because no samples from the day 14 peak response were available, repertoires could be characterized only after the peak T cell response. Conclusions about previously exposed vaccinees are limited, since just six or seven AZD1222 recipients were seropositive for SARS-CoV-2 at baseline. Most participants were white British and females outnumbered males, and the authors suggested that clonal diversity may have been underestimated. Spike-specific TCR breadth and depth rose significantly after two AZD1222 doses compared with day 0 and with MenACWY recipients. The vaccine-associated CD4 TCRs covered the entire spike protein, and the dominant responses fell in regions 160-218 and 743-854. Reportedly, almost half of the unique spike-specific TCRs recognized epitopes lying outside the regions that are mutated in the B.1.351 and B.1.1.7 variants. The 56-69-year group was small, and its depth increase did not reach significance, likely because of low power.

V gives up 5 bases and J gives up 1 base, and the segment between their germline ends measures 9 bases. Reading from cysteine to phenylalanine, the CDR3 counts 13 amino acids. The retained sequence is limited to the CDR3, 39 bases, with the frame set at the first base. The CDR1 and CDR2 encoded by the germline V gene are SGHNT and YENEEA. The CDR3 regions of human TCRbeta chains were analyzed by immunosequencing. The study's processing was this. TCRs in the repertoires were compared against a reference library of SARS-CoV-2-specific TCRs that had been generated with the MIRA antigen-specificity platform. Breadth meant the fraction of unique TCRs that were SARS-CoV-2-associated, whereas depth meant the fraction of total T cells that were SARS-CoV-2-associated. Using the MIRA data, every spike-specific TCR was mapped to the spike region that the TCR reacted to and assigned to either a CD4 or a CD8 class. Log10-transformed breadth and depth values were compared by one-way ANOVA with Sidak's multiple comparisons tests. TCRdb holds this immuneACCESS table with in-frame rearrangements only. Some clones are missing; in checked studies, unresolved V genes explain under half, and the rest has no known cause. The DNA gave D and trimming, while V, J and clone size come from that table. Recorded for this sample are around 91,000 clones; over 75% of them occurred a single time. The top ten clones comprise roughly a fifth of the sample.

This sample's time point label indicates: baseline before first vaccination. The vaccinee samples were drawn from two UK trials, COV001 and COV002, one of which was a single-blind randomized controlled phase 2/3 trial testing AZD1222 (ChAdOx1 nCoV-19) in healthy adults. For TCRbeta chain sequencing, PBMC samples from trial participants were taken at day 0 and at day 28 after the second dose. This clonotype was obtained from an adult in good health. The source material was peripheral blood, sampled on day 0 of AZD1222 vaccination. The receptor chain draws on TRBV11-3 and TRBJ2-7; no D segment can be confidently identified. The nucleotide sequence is TGTGCCAGCAGCCACGGACCTTCCTACGAGCAGTACTTC. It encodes CASSHGPSYEQYF.